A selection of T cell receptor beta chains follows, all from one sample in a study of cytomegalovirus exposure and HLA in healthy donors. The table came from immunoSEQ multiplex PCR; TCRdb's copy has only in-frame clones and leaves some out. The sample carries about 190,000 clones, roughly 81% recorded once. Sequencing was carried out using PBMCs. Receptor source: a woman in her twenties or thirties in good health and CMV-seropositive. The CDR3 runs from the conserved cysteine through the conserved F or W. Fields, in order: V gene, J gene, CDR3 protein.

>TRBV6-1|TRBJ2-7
CASSEPLGGTREQYF
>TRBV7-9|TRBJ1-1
CALGTGGTMNTEAFF
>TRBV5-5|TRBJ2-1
CASSRGYSSSYNEQFF
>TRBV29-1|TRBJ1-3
CSVDAGMVSGNTIYF
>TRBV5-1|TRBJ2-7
CASSWETGTYEQYF
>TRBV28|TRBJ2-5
CASRPARVQETQYF
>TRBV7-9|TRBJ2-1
CSSSLAGVGFNEQFF
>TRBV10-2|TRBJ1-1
CASRPGNTEAFF
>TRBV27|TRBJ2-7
CASSLYREGPLHEQYF
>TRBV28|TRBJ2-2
CASRRAPAFANTGELFF
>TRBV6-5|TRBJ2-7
CASSLGTGTYEQYF
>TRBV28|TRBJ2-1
CASSLTHGLAGLLYNEQFF
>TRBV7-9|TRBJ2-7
CASSLAPAFGQGYEQYF
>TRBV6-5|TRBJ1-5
CASRRQINQPQHF
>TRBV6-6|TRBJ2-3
CASSYSSGERGDTQYF
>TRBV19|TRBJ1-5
CASSIFGGLQPQHF
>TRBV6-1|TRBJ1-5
CASGRGNQPQHF
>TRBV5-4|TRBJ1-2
CASSLAGHRRDGYTF
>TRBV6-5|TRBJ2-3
CASSYQGAGADTQYF
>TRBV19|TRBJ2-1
CASSIVAGSYNEQFF
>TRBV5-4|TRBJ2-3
CAVLPTSVSDTQYF
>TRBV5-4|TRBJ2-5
CASSSQGTETQYF
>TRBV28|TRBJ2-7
CASSPSFYEQYF
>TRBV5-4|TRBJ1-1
CASSLDGQPNTEAFF
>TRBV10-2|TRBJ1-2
CASSDRNYGYTF
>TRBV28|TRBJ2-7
CASTWTGGDEQYF
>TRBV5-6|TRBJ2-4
CASSLRTQNKNIQYF
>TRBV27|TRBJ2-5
CASSLFPKRETQYF
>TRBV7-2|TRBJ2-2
CASSPYGGVGLTGELFF
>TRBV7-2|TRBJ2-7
CASSFAGGVYEQYF
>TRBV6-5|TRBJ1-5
CASTSGQGLNQPQHF
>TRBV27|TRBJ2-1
CASSSGPAGENEQFF
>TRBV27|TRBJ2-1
CASSLEASGRAVPYNEQFF
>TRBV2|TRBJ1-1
CASNPEVGTEAFF
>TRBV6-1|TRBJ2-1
CASMRRDRVYNEQFF
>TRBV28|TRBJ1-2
CASSTWGQGDYGYTF
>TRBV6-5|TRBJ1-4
CASSIGTGGKEKLFF
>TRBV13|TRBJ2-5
CASSLSIETQYF
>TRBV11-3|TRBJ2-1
CASSLDLAGSSYNEQFF
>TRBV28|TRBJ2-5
CASRHPGLQETQYF
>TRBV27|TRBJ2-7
CASSFGQSYEQYF